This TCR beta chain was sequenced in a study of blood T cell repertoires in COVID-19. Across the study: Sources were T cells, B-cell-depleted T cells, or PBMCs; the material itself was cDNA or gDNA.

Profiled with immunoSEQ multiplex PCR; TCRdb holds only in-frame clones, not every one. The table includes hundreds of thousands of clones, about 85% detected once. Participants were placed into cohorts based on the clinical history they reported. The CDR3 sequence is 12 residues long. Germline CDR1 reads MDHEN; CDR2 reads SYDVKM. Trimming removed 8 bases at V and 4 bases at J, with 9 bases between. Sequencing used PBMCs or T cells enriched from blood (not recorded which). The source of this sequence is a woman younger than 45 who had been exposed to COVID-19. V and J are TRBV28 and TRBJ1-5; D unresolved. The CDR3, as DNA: TGTGCCAGCGTTTCTCTAAATCAGCCCCAGCATTTT. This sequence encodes CASVSLNQPQHF.